This T cell receptor beta chain was retrieved from a study of cytomegalovirus exposure and HLA in healthy donors. PCR primers comprised 60 Vbeta and 13 Jbeta primers. Using immunoSEQ multiplex PCR, the repertoire was profiled, and TCRdb retains in-frame clones only, with some absent. The table has about 150,000 clones, roughly 85% seen once; the top ten hold around 0.7%. Sequences were obtained from PBMCs. This receptor was obtained from a male donor in good health and CMV-seronegative.

The CDR3 nucleotides read TGCGCCAGCAGCTTGGGTCGAACAGGGGGGTATGGGACCCAGTACTTC. Translating gives CASSLGRTGGYGTQYF. V is TRBV5-1 and J is TRBJ2-5; 8 bases align to TRBD1. The CDR3 has 16 amino acids. The germline gives CDR1 SGHRS, CDR2 YFSETQ. V lost 0 bases and J lost 7; bases outside the gene matches: 11.